This TCR beta chain came from a study of blood T cell repertoires in COVID-19. Clones were sequenced by immunoSEQ multiplex PCR, and TCRdb holds only the in-frame ones, with some missing. Among tens of thousands of clones listed, about 90% were seen once. Per the germline V gene, CDR1 is KGHSH and CDR2 is LQKENI. The CDR3 has 14 amino acids. Trimming at V came to 5 bases and at J to 6 bases, leaving 6 bases not matched to a gene. Sample: peripheral blood. This clonotype was obtained from a human donor in a cohort sampled during active COVID-19. The chain links TRBV18 to TRBJ1-3; 8 bases map to TRBD1. CDR3 in amino acids: CASSSQGAENTIYF. CDR3 nucleotide sequence: TGTGCCAGCTCATCTCAGGGGGCGGAAAACACCATATATTTT.